The clone carrying this TCR beta chain was seen at least ten times. Its antigen is as yet unknown. The data originate from a study of T cells in Graves' hyperthyroidism and ophthalmopathy. Study-level results: Median prediction lead before ophthalmopathy onset was around 6.9 months with the model.

The study enrolled patients aged 18 to 65 with newly diagnosed hyperthyroidism of under 2 months' duration. Every diagnosis used clinical symptoms, serum thyroxine and TRAb, thyroid ultrasound and orbital computed tomography. Fresh peripheral blood, about 9.9 ml, yielded the PBMCs. Amplification targeted TCR beta CDR3 regions from RNA transcripts. First-round RT-PCR targeting the TCR CDR3 was performed with the HTBI primer set. TCRdb ran MiXCR on the multiplex PCR reads and lists one entry per CDR3 protein. Of hundreds of thousands of distinct CDR3 sequences in the sample, approximately 15% were seen once. Germline values: CDR1 SEHNR, CDR2 FQNEAQ (reference sequence). The CDR3 loop spans 15 amino acids. V lost 1 base and J lost 0, with 9 bases in between.

The clonotype comes from a woman under 30 with Graves' hyperthyroidism. The specimen was blood. This rearrangement joins TRBV7-9 to TRBJ1-1, with a possible D match to TRBD1 (6 bases). The CDR3 reads CASSLEGGVNTEAFF. The CDR3 DNA reads TGTGCCAGCAGCTTAGAGGGGGGCGTGAACACTGAAGCTTTCTTT.